Below are 3 T cell receptor beta chains sequenced from a single sample in a study of control samples from healthy donors and cancer patients. Data came from immunoSEQ multiplex PCR; TCRdb stores just in-frame clones and leaves some out. The sample lists about 140,000 clones; about 90% were seen once. Sequenced: blood. These receptors all stem from a man between 18 and 35 years old in good health.

This rearrangement joins TRBV7-2 to TRBJ2-2; D may be TRBD1 or TRBD2 (7 bases each). With 5 bases removed from V and 0 bases from J, the gap between germline ends came to 13 bases. Per the germline V gene, CDR1 is SGHTA and CDR2 is FQGNSA. The CDR3 is 16 residues long. CDR3 loop: CASSPRGGANTGELFF. CDR3 bases: TGTGCCAGCAGCCCCAGGGGGGGGGCGAACACCGGGGAGCTGTTTTTT.

CDR3 sequence reads: CSVASSSGNTIYF. The CDR3 DNA is TGCAGCGTTGCGTCCTCCTCTGGAAACACCATATATTTT. The J gene is TRBJ1-3, the V gene TRBV29-1; no definite D call. V shed 4 bases and J shed 0 bases, with 7 bases lying between them. The CDR3 has 13 residues. CDR1 is SQVTM and CDR2 is ANQGSEA in the germline V gene.

The chain employs TRBV6-6 and TRBJ1-5; 7 positions match TRBD1. V lost 3 bases, J lost 6 bases, and 5 bases stayed unmatched. Germline loops: CDR1 MNHNY, CDR2 SVGAGI (reference sequence). The CDR3 is 14 amino acids. CDR3 nucleotide sequence: TGTGCCAGCAGTTATTTAGGGGGCGGTCAGCCCCAGCATTTT. Its translation: CASSYLGGGQPQHF.